These 9 T cell receptor beta chains came from one sample sequenced in a study of cytotoxic CD8 clonotypes in ibrutinib-treated CLL. The repertoire was sequenced with immunoSEQ multiplex PCR; TCRdb's copy has only in-frame clones and lacks some. The sample shows about 250,000 clones, around 70% of them seen only once. The starting material was PBMCs, obtained after 24 months of ibrutinib treatment. Every receptor here comes from a human donor with chronic lymphocytic leukemia.

The chain uses TRBV5-4 and TRBJ2-7; 10 bases fit TRBD1. V lost 2 bases, J lost 3 bases, and 5 bases stayed unmatched. This CDR3 is built from 15 residues. Germline loops: CDR1 SGHNT, CDR2 YYREEE (reference sequence). The CDR3, as DNA: TGTGCCAGCAGCTTCTCGGACAGGGGGGGCTACGAGCAGTACTTC. Amino acid sequence: CASSFSDRGGYEQYF.

The rearrangement joins TRBV12-5 to TRBJ2-7, with 7 nucleotides matching TRBD1. Germline CDR1 reads LGHNT; CDR2 reads FRNRAP. The CDR3 is made up of 17 amino acids. Trimming at V came to 3 bases and at J to 0 bases, leaving 11 bases not matched to a gene. This CDR3 reads CASGFTSGTVSSYEQYF. In nucleotides, the CDR3 is TGTGCTAGTGGTTTCACCTCCGGGACAGTCTCCTCCTACGAGCAGTACTTC.

The gene calls are TRBV6-5 and TRBJ2-7; D may correspond to TRBD1 or TRBD2 (7 bases each). Trimming stripped 1 base from V and 5 bases from J, with 15 bases between. This CDR3 is 15 amino acids long. Germline V CDR1 and CDR2: MNHEY, SVGAGI. The CDR3 DNA reads as TGTGCCAGCAGTTACTTCGACAGGGAGGGTAACGAGCAGTACTTC. This translates into CASSYFDREGNEQYF.

The CDR3 DNA follows: TGCAGCGTGGGATGGGGTCGATTTGAAGCTTTCTTT. Amino acids: CSVGWGRFEAFF. The rearrangement uses TRBV29-1 and TRBJ1-1, with D hard to call. The ends were cut back, 6 bases at V and 7 bases at J, with 15 bases in the middle. The CDR3 is made up of 12 amino acids. Germline V gene lookup returns CDR1 SQVTM and CDR2 ANQGSEA.

V and J are TRBV5-1 and TRBJ2-1; TRBD2 might be the D (5 bases). The CDR3 is 13 residues long. Per the germline V gene, CDR1 is SGHRS and CDR2 is YFSETQ. Trimming took 4 bases from V and 6 from J, leaving 11 bases between them. This CDR3 is CASSPGVSNEQFF. DNA of the CDR3: TGCGCCAGCAGCCCCGGGGTTAGCAATGAGCAGTTCTTC.

J is TRBJ2-3 and V is TRBV7-2; maybe TRBD2 (6 bases). The V end was cut by 0 bases, the J end by 3 bases, with 10 bases between. This CDR3 contains 15 residues. Germline CDR1 reads SGHTA; CDR2 reads FQGNSA. CDR3 sequence reads: CASSLALTRTDTQYF. The DNA for the CDR3 is TGTGCCAGCAGCTTAGCGTTGACTAGGACAGATACGCAGTATTTT.

The chain carries TRBV2 and TRBJ2-7, with 9 bases identical to TRBD1. Germline assignment: CDR1 SNHLY and CDR2 FYNNEI. CDR3 length: 15 residues. The V and J ends lost 3 bases and 6 bases, in that order; junction bases with no gene match: 9. The CDR3 is CASSELTGGNFEQYF. The CDR3 region has the DNA TGTGCCAGCAGTGAGCTAACAGGGGGCAATTTCGAGCAGTACTTC.

This chain joins TRBV6-5 and TRBJ1-4; TRBD1 agrees at 8 bases. The CDR3 is 14 residues long. J was trimmed by 7 bases and V by 0 bases; bases with no gene match: 1. Germline loops: CDR1 MNHEY, CDR2 SVGAGI. In DNA form, the CDR3 reads TGTGCCAGCAGTTACTCCACAGGGGGTGAAAAACTGTTTTTT. This gives the protein CASSYSTGGEKLFF.

The chain joins TRBV19 to TRBJ2-7, with D perhaps matching TRBD1 or TRBD2 (5 bases each). Looked up from germline, CDR1 is LNHDA and CDR2 is SQIVND (reference sequence). The CDR3 covers 15 residues. The V gene lost 3 bases and the J gene lost 2 bases, with 14 bases spanning the gap. Here the CDR3 DNA reads TGTGCCAGTAGTATTCGGGGCAGGGCAACCTACGAGCAGTACTTC. The encoded protein is CASSIRGRATYEQYF.